Following are 17 T cell receptor beta chains from one sample sequenced in a study of neoadjuvant anti-PD-1 for oral cavity cancer. Generated by immunoSEQ multiplex PCR, the TCRdb table keeps only in-frame clones and is missing some. This table has approximately 15,000 clones, 67% appearing once. The sample here was PBMCs, taken before nivolumab (anti-PD-1) treatment. Receptors were obtained from a person between 35 and 79 years old with oral cavity squamous cell carcinoma.

The chain joins TRBV14 to TRBJ1-2; maybe TRBD1 (6 bases). CDR1 and CDR2 (germline): SGHDN, FVKESK. Deletions cut 0 bases from V and 5 bases from J, with 16 bases between. The CDR3 is 16 residues long. The CDR3 region is CASSQDLQGWRYGYTF. CDR3 in DNA: TGTGCCAGCAGCCAAGATCTTCAGGGGTGGAGATATGGCTACACCTTC.

The CDR3 nucleotides are TGTGCCAGCAGTTTAGGAGGGTTCTACAATGAGCAGTTCTTC. Its translation is CASSLGGFYNEQFF. The chain is built from TRBV28 and TRBJ2-1, with a tentative D call TRBD2 (6 bases). This CDR3 has 14 residues. V dropped 2 bases and J dropped 3 bases, with 8 bases sitting between them. Looked up from germline, CDR1 is MDHEN and CDR2 is SYDVKM.

This clone was detected only a few times. V is TRBV9 and J is TRBJ2-1, with 7 bases identical to TRBD2. Trimming at V came to 2 bases and at J to 0 bases, leaving 5 bases not matched to a gene. The CDR3 contains 16 residues. Germline lookup yields CDR1 SGDLS and CDR2 YYNGEE. The CDR3: CASSVSSGISYNEQFF. The CDR3 DNA follows: TGTGCCAGCAGCGTCTCTAGCGGCATCTCCTACAATGAGCAGTTCTTC.

CDR3 nucleotides: TGCAGCGTTGTTTATAGTGGGGGACTAGCGGGAGGAAAAGGAGGCACAGATACGCAGTATTTT. As protein: CSVVYSGGLAGGKGGTDTQYF. V and J are TRBV29-1 and TRBJ2-3; 15 nucleotides match TRBD2. V was pared by 4 bases and J by 1 base, with 18 bases of the junction left unmatched. This CDR3 comprises 21 residues. The germline V gene encodes CDR1 SQVTM and CDR2 ANQGSEA.

V gene TRBV6-1 combines with J gene TRBJ1-2; 7 bases are shared with TRBD1. Germline CDR1 and CDR2: MNHNS and SASEGT. After removal of 4 bases from V and 4 bases from J, the junction contained 9 bases not matched to a gene. The CDR3 runs 15 residues. The CDR3 sequence is CASSAEQGYGYGYTF. The CDR3 nucleotides are TGTGCCAGCAGTGCAGAACAGGGGTATGGCTATGGCTACACCTTC.

The chain is built from TRBV10-3 and TRBJ2-3; TRBD2 agrees at 13 bases. V was clipped by 6 bases and J by 5 bases; unmatched bases: 2. Germline V CDR1 and CDR2: ENHRY, SYGVKD. The CDR3 loop spans 14 amino acids. CDR3 in amino acids: CAIRGTSGKDTQYF. The CDR3 DNA reads TGTGCCATCAGGGGGACTAGCGGGAAAGATACGCAGTATTTT.

A few counts support this clone. V usage is TRBV30 and J usage is TRBJ2-7; 8 bases fit TRBD1. Germline V gene sequence: CDR1 GTSNPN, CDR2 SVGIG (reference sequence). With 4 bases clipped from V and 3 bases from J, the junction kept 8 bases outside the gene matches. The CDR3 totals 14 residues. The CDR3 is CAWTIGQGFYEQYF. Written as DNA, the CDR3 is TGTGCCTGGACAATAGGACAGGGATTCTACGAGCAGTACTTC.

The chain links TRBV5-1 to TRBJ2-1; 7 bases match TRBD1. CDR1 and CDR2 (germline): SGHRS, YFSETQ. Trimming at V came to 3 bases and at J to 7 bases, leaving 10 bases not matched to a gene. The CDR3 is 15 residues long. CDR3 sequence reads: CASSSLQGIGNEQFF. The CDR3 DNA reads as TGCGCCAGCAGCTCGCTACAGGGGATTGGGAATGAGCAGTTCTTC.

The rearrangement joins TRBV19 to TRBJ1-5; 8 nucleotides align to TRBD1. V lost 0 bases and J lost 2; bases outside the gene matches: 18. Germline lookup yields CDR1 LNHDA and CDR2 SQIVND (reference sequence). The CDR3 runs 21 residues. The CDR3: CASSIDPPRTGLKGGNQPQHF. Written as DNA, the CDR3 is TGTGCCAGTAGTATAGATCCCCCTCGGACAGGGCTCAAGGGGGGCAATCAGCCCCAGCATTTT.

The gene calls are TRBV30 and TRBJ2-3; 10 bases are shared with TRBD2. The trim removed 4 bases at V and 3 bases at J, leaving 4 bases unmatched. CDR1 GTSNPN and CDR2 SVGIG come from the germline V gene (reference sequence). This CDR3 spans 14 amino acids. The CDR3 region has the DNA TGTGCCTGGAAAGGACTAGCGGTTACAGATACGCAGTATTTT. It translates to CAWKGLAVTDTQYF.

The chain recombines TRBV7-3 with TRBJ2-2; 13 nucleotides agree with TRBD2. CDR1 is SGHTA, CDR2 FQGTGA, per germline. V lost 1 base to trimming and J lost 6 bases; unmatched junction nucleotides: 8. This CDR3 is built from 18 residues. The CDR3 bases are TGTGCCAGCAGCTTAATGCCCCAACTAGCGGGAGGGGCCGGGGAGCTGTTTTTT. Encoded protein: CASSLMPQLAGGAGELFF.

The rearrangement joins TRBV6-1 to TRBJ1-4; D gene unclear. CDR3 size: 13 residues. V lost 7 bases to trimming and J lost 8 bases, with 14 bases between them. From germline, CDR1 is MNHNS and CDR2 SASEGT. The CDR3 DNA reads as TGTGCCAGCATATATGGGATGTCGGAAAAACTGTTTTTT. Its translation: CASIYGMSEKLFF.

This clone was picked up a small number of times. The chain joins TRBV30 to TRBJ2-7; D is perhaps TRBD2 (6 bases). The CDR3 extends over 15 amino acids. The ends were cut back, 1 base at V and 6 bases at J, with 19 bases in the middle. Germline loops: CDR1 GTSNPN, CDR2 SVGIG (reference sequence). CDR3 amino acids: CAWSDGTGVPFEQYF. CDR3 nucleotides: TGTGCCTGGAGTGATGGGACGGGGGTACCTTTCGAGCAGTACTTC.

This chain uses TRBV7-2 with TRBJ1-2, with TRBD1 as a possible D gene (5 bases). The V end lost 7 bases, the J end lost 4 bases, and 16 bases lay between the germline ends. Germline CDR1 is SGHTA and CDR2 is FQGNSA. The CDR3 contains 14 residues. This chain's CDR3 is CASTYGGVSYGYTF. Here the CDR3 DNA reads TGTGCCAGCACCTACGGGGGGGTTAGCTATGGCTACACCTTC.

This rearrangement joins TRBV11-1 to TRBJ2-2, with D unresolved. This CDR3 is built from 14 residues. Germline V gene lookup returns CDR1 SGHAT and CDR2 FQDESV (reference sequence). V lost 5 bases, J lost 7 bases, and 14 bases lay in between. CDR3 bases: TGTGCCAGCAGCCTACTTGTAGGTGACGGGGAGCTGTTTTTT. This gives the protein CASSLLVGDGELFF.

This clone has a handful of counts. The chain recombines TRBV14 with TRBJ2-7; 7 bases agree with TRBD2. J was trimmed by 2 bases and V by 3 bases; bases with no gene match: 7. CDR3 length equals 15 residues. Germline CDR1 and CDR2: SGHDN and FVKESK. The chain's CDR3 is CASSHQRAGAYEQYF. CDR3 DNA: TGTGCCAGCAGCCACCAACGGGCGGGAGCCTACGAGCAGTACTTC. Full variable domain (rest looked up from reference TRBV14 and TRBJ2-7): EAGVTQFPSHSVIEKGQTVTLRCDPISGHDNLYWYRRVMGKEIKFLLHFVKESKQDESGMPNNRFLAERTGGTYSTLKVQPAELEDSGVYFCASSHQRAGAYEQYFGPGTRLTVT.

J is TRBJ2-7 and V is TRBV27, with 13 bases matching TRBD2. CDR1 and CDR2 (germline): MNHEY, SMNVEV (reference sequence). The CDR3 totals 15 residues. Trimming removed 6 bases from V and 6 bases from J; junction bases left unmatched: 8. CDR3 sequence (DNA): TGTGCCAGCAGGGCGGGACTAGCGGGATTCGGCGAGCAGTACTTC. Translating it yields CASRAGLAGFGEQYF.